This entry concerns a single T cell receptor (beta chain). An end of the junction differs from the germline gene, which may be a read error. The CDR3 is made up of 12 amino acids. Germline V gives CDR1 SGHAT, CDR2 FQNNGV. A constant-region primer served to make TCR beta cDNA from about 500 ng total RNA. Construction of TCR beta libraries relied on three successive nested multiplex PCR rounds employing slightly modified ARM-PCR. Researchers ran the first two PCR rounds for roughly 10 cycles each with TRBV1-TRBV30 forward primers and a C-beta reverse primer. TCRdb reprocessed the multiplex PCR reads with MiXCR, giving one entry per CDR3 protein. The sample lists just over 300,000 distinct CDR3 sequences, about 50% occurring once. The data belong to a study of tumor-infiltrating lymphocytes in primary liver carcinoma. The authors took blood RNA from unsorted whole blood and also extracted germline DNA.

The chain has TRBV11-2 and TRBJ2-7, with D tentatively TRBD1 (7 bases). The TCR sequence derives from a woman aged 25 to 39 with primary liver carcinoma and hepatitis B virus infection. The sequencing sample was made of peripheral blood. The CDR3 here is CASSLTDTGDSW. The CDR3 DNA reads TGTGCCAGCAGCCTAACCGATACAGGGGACTCCTGG.